The following is a T cell receptor (beta chain) sequence with its context. Its specificity is not known. Trimming cost V 2 bases and J 9 bases, with 8 bases left between them. CDR1 is MNHEY, CDR2 SVGAGI, per germline. This CDR3 is built from 13 residues. The record originates from a study of early T cells in non-severe SARS-CoV-2 infection. As for the study in general: Chains stayed unpaired after sequencing of bulk RNA from unsorted whole blood.

Unique molecular identifiers tagged individual cDNA molecules. TCRdb itself ran the 5' RACE reads through MiXCR, one entry per CDR3 protein. Counted here are approximately 30,000 distinct CDR3 sequences, roughly 7.1% occurring once; the ten biggest clones make up more than 10%. The study's findings and limits: VDJdb-based matching was biased toward anti-spike CD8 responses and missed private and CD4 specificities.

The sequencing here drew on whole blood, taken at baseline. The chain couples TRBV6-5 to TRBJ1-6, with no clear D. This TCR came from an adult who was a healthcare worker with PCR-confirmed SARS-CoV-2 infection or an uninfected control (not recorded which). CDR3 loop: CASSYGSRSPLHF. The CDR3 nucleotides read TGTGCCAGCAGTTACGGGTCGCGTTCACCCCTCCACTTT.